This TCR beta chain appears in the sequencing data of a study of Graves' ophthalmopathy and Graves' hyperthyroidism. This clonotype was recorded many times. TCR beta CDR3 regions were amplified from RNA transcripts. In the first round, RT-PCR was carried out with HTBI primers, and a multiplex PCR formed the second round. MiXCR, run by TCRdb on the multiplex PCR reads, gives a single entry per CDR3 protein. The sample lists 650,000 to 900,000 distinct CDR3 sequences, 40% occurring once. This CDR3 contains 14 residues. V lost 7 bases to trimming and J lost 2 bases, with 12 bases between them. CDR1 SEHNR and CDR2 FQNEAQ come from the germline V gene (reference sequence).

The sample taken for sequencing was peripheral blood. The chain is built from TRBV7-9 and TRBJ1-3, with unresolved D. This receptor was taken from an adult man with Graves' ophthalmopathy. CDR3 DNA sequence: TGTGCCAGCACCCCCGGTAAAGCTGGAAACACCATATATTTT. Its protein product is CASTPGKAGNTIYF.